A selection of T cell receptor beta chains follows, all from one sample in a study of cytomegalovirus exposure and HLA in healthy donors. The data were produced by immunoSEQ multiplex PCR, yet TCRdb's version contains in-frame clones alone and is incomplete. Of tens of thousands of clones in the sample, approximately 93% are singletons; the top ten hold approximately 1.5%. Sequencing was performed on PBMCs. The receptor source for this set is a man aged 18 to 29 in good health and CMV-seropositive. CDR3s include the opening cysteine and the closing phenylalanine or tryptophan. Only some rows state a clone size, as once, few, many or a class for expanded clones.

cdr3_length	v_call	j_call	clone_size	cdr3_aa
13	TRBV6-5	TRBJ2-7	NA	CASRRDRGYEQYF
13	TRBV9	TRBJ2-3	NA	CASSFLHSDTQYF
16	TRBV10-3	TRBJ2-2	NA	CAISGRDISNTGELFF
15	TRBV28	TRBJ2-1	NA	CASRPTGGSYNEQFF
14	TRBV9	TRBJ2-1	once	CASSVGTRKDEQFF
11	TRBV7-9	TRBJ2-1	NA	CASRRGNEQFF
15	TRBV18	TRBJ1-5	NA	CASSPATGGNQPQHF
14	TRBV7-2	TRBJ2-5	NA	CASSTGTVGETQYF
13	TRBV29-1	TRBJ2-7	NA	CSATTGDSYEQYF
15	TRBV10-3	TRBJ2-5	NA	CAISSGTGGSLAQYF
15	TRBV29-1	TRBJ2-3	once	CSVGGLAGITDTQYF
16	TRBV15	TRBJ1-1	NA	CATSRDFAEATRAAFF
14	TRBV6-6	TRBJ2-3	NA	CASSPRGGADTQYF
15	TRBV11-2	TRBJ2-1	NA	CASSPAGIGSNEQFF
14	TRBV14	TRBJ2-7	NA	CASSQDEGFHEQYF
15	TRBV7-3	TRBJ2-2	NA	CASSLRGQGTGELFF
13	TRBV10-3	TRBJ2-1	NA	CAISSGSPDEQFF
12	TRBV12-5	TRBJ2-2	NA	CASGFTQGELFF
12	TRBV6-5	TRBJ1-1	NA	CASSYSDREAFF
13	TRBV19	TRBJ2-7	once	CASNAGASYEQYF
18	TRBV1	TRBJ2-2	NA	CTSSQDATSGGLEGELFF
15	TRBV25-1	TRBJ2-5	NA	CASSNLGTSEETQYF
16	TRBV5-1	TRBJ2-2	NA	CASSSTGTGVSGELFF
15	TRBV18	TRBJ2-7	NA	CASSPGTHVSYEQYF
15	TRBV7-3	TRBJ2-7	NA	CASSFIGGGGGEQYF
15	TRBV5-1	TRBJ1-1	NA	CASSEGGNMNTEAFF
12	TRBV6-5	TRBJ1-1	once	CASNPGGTEAFF
17	TRBV28	TRBJ2-2	NA	CASKKFSGRGWTGELFF
14	TRBV6-5	TRBJ2-7	NA	CASTSGTSGREQYF
18	TRBV7-8	TRBJ2-7	few	CASSLGPSTGVSSYEQYF
17	TRBV28	TRBJ1-1	NA	CASSPTGGRSRLARAFF
15	TRBV4-1	TRBJ2-3	NA	CASSLGQGDTDTQYF
15	TRBV18	TRBJ2-2	NA	CASSTGQMNTGELFF
16	TRBV28	TRBJ1-2	NA	CASSPGQGTFNYGYTF
16	TRBV7-3	TRBJ2-1	NA	CASSLLQGSQANEQFF
14	TRBV9	TRBJ1-1	few	CASSATGRDTEAFF
15	TRBV11-3	TRBJ1-1	NA	CASSFRTSTPTEAFF
15	TRBV6-1	TRBJ2-4	NA	CASSPLAGGRDIQYF
15	TRBV28	TRBJ2-2	NA	CASSLASGSTGELFF
15	TRBV7-7	TRBJ2-2	NA	CASSDSTGTTGELFF
14	TRBV14	TRBJ1-2	NA	CASSQEAGIHGYTF
14	TRBV6-4	TRBJ2-2	NA	CASSRAGQTGELFF
15	TRBV18	TRBJ2-7	NA	CASRQLTGGLSEQYF
13	TRBV19	TRBJ1-5	NA	CASSIDRGQPQHF
12	TRBV29-1	TRBJ1-2	once	CSVLTGLRGYTF
21	TRBV27	TRBJ1-6	NA	CASSFRGGDRFGRSYNSPLHF
15	TRBV5-1	TRBJ1-2	NA	CASSLGSSPDYGYTF
18	TRBV11-1	TRBJ2-3	NA	CASSPFGLAGGRSDTQYF
14	TRBV28	TRBJ2-7	NA	CASSLQAGGREQYF
13	TRBV11-2	TRBJ2-5	NA	CASRLHGQETQYF
16	TRBV7-9	TRBJ2-3	NA	CASSPVAGGQADTQYF
16	TRBV28	TRBJ2-3	NA	CASTSTSGRASDTQYF
12	TRBV10-2	TRBJ1-2	NA	CASKQGSAGYTF
13	TRBV6-4	TRBJ1-5	NA	CATRGQYNQPQHF
14	TRBV7-2	TRBJ2-5	NA	CASSRGLAEGTQYF
12	TRBV28	TRBJ2-1	NA	CASREGGDEQFF
15	TRBV5-1	TRBJ1-3	NA	CASSFRSPAGNTIYF
14	TRBV11-2	TRBJ1-1	NA	CASSLHRTNTEAFF
15	TRBV4-1	TRBJ2-5	NA	CASSQTTRTQETQYF